The 22 T cell receptor beta chains listed next were all sequenced from one sample in a study of shared clonotypes between healthy human individuals. Sequencing was performed with immunoSEQ multiplex PCR; in TCRdb, only in-frame clones are kept and a portion is missing. The data show 490,000 or so clones, 79% seen once. Material for sequencing was PBMCs. The receptors come from a woman aged 35 to 49 in good health. Some clones in this sample may be carry-over from other donors' samples.

CDR3 nucleotides: TGTGCCAGCAGCTTAAGTAGGGGGAGCTCTGGAAACACCATATATTTT. Its translation is CASSLSRGSSGNTIYF. The chain is built from TRBV11-2 and TRBJ1-3; D might be TRBD1 (6 bases). Germline loops: CDR1 SGHAT, CDR2 FQNNGV. V lost 2 bases to trimming and J lost 0 bases, with 11 bases between them. The CDR3 is 16 residues long. The full variable domain, with the rest looked up from reference TRBV11-2 and TRBJ1-3, is EAGVAQSPRYKIIEKRQSVAFWCNPISGHATLYWYQQILGQGPKLLIQFQNNGVVDDSQLPKDRFSAERLKGVDSTLKIQPAKLEDSAVYLCASSLSRGSSGNTIYFGEGSWLTVV.

The chain recombines TRBV5-8 with TRBJ2-7; D is unclear. V lost 5 bases and J lost 6, with 15 bases in between. The CDR3 sequence is 13 residues long. CDR1 SGHTS and CDR2 YDEGEE come from the germline V gene. The CDR3 nucleotides are TGTGCCAGCAGGTCTCTTCGTGAGCGCGAGCAGTACTTC. Residues: CASRSLREREQYF.

The V call is TRBV7-8, the J call TRBJ1-4, with 7 bases aligning to TRBD1. In germline, CDR1 is SGHVS, CDR2 FQNEAQ. V shed 5 bases and J 8 bases; nucleotides not matched to a gene: 11. This CDR3 is built from 15 residues. The CDR3: CASSLQGGAGEKLFF. The CDR3 DNA is TGTGCCAGCAGCCTTCAAGGGGGCGCGGGAGAAAAACTGTTTTTT.

There are a few counts of this clone. The chain couples TRBV29-1 to TRBJ1-5, with 10 bases lining up with TRBD1. V gave up 5 bases and J gave up 5 bases; unmatched junction bases: 6. The CDR3 has 14 residues. Germline CDR1 is SQVTM and CDR2 is ANQGSEA. The CDR3 reads CSVTTGGAHQPQHF. The CDR3 nucleotides are TGCAGCGTTACGACAGGGGGCGCGCATCAGCCCCAGCATTTT.

V gene TRBV28 combines with J gene TRBJ2-5; tentatively, D is TRBD1 or TRBD2 (5 bases each). Germline V gives CDR1 MDHEN, CDR2 SYDVKM. The CDR3 is made up of 15 amino acids. Trimming took 4 bases from V and 6 from J, leaving 18 bases between them. The CDR3 nucleotides read TGTGCCAGCAGTTCGCTGTCCAGGGACGGGAAGACCCAGTACTTC. Amino acid sequence: CASSSLSRDGKTQYF.

The rearrangement joins TRBV4-3 to TRBJ2-2; 9 nucleotides agree with TRBD2. The germline gives CDR1 LGHNA, CDR2 YSLEER. With V trimmed by 4 bases and J by 4 bases, 4 bases remained unmatched. The CDR3 covers 15 residues. CDR3 DNA: TGCGCCAGCAGCCGAGGGACTAGCTCCACCGGGGAGCTGTTTTTT. It yields the protein CASSRGTSSTGELFF.

The chain uses TRBV6-5 and TRBJ2-3, with 8 bases matching TRBD2. CDR1 is MNHEY, CDR2 SVGAGI, per germline. The CDR3 runs 16 residues. After removal of 0 bases from V and 0 bases from J, the junction contained 2 bases not matched to a gene. CDR3 protein: CASSYSTGGSTDTQYF. CDR3 DNA: TGTGCCAGCAGTTACTCGACGGGAGGGAGCACAGATACGCAGTATTTT.

The chain couples TRBV27 to TRBJ2-7, with 10 positions matching TRBD2. Trimming took 3 bases from V and 2 from J; bases not matched to a gene: 13. The CDR3 is 18 amino acids. The germline CDR1 and CDR2 sequences are MNHEY and SMNVEV (reference sequence). CDR3 sequence: CASSLRGSSGGGAYEQYF. CDR3 coding DNA: TGTGCCAGCAGTTTGCGGGGGTCTAGCGGGGGTGGGGCCTACGAGCAGTACTTC.

J is TRBJ2-5 and V is TRBV27, with a tentative D call TRBD1 (6 bases). CDR3 size: 22 residues. The germline V and J ends were trimmed by 5 bases and 5 bases, with 39 bases remaining between them. Germline-derived CDR1 and CDR2 are MNHEY and SMNVEV (reference sequence). CDR3 amino acids: CASSRGPGGKGPGHRSRETQYF. The DNA of the CDR3 is TGTGCCAGCAGTAGAGGTCCCGGCGGCAAAGGTCCGGGACACCGGTCCCGGGAGACCCAGTACTTC.

The chain is built from TRBV6-1 and TRBJ1-5; D gene ambiguous. Trimming removed 1 base from V and 0 bases from J, with 7 bases in between. Germline CDR1 and CDR2: MNHNS and SASEGT. This CDR3 has 15 amino acids. The CDR3 nucleotides are TGTGCCAGCAGTGAAGTCAGACATAGCAATCAGCCCCAGCATTTT. Translation: CASSEVRHSNQPQHF.

The chain carries TRBV28 and TRBJ2-7; maybe TRBD1 (6 bases). V gave up 1 base and J gave up 4 bases, with 20 bases separating them. Germline assignment: CDR1 MDHEN and CDR2 SYDVKM. The CDR3 is made up of 17 amino acids. Here the CDR3 DNA reads TGTGCCAGCAGTTTATCGGGTTTACAGGGCCGTCTTTACGAGCAGTACTTC. Amino acid sequence: CASSLSGLQGRLYEQYF.

This clone was found once. The rearrangement links TRBV28 to TRBJ2-3; TRBD2 matches at 12 bases. Per the germline V gene, CDR1 is MDHEN and CDR2 is SYDVKM. V trimming: 4 bases; J trimming: 5 bases; junction bases outside the gene matches: 4. This CDR3 is 15 amino acids long. The CDR3: CASSWTSGVGDTQYF. The DNA of the CDR3 is TGTGCCAGCAGTTGGACTAGCGGGGTGGGAGATACGCAGTATTTT.

This clone was found many times. The J gene is TRBJ1-1, the V gene TRBV9; D is possibly TRBD1 (5 bases). V gave up 5 bases and J gave up 7 bases, with 12 bases separating them. Germline CDR1 SGDLS, CDR2 YYNGEE. This CDR3 is 12 amino acids long. CDR3 sequence reads: CASSRQGGEAFF. The CDR3 nucleotides read TGTGCCAGCAGTCGTCAGGGAGGTGAAGCTTTCTTT.

J is TRBJ1-2 and V is TRBV6-1; D is unresolved. CDR1 is MNHNS, CDR2 SASEGT, per germline. V was shortened by 2 bases and J by 6 bases, with 10 bases between the two germline ends. The CDR3 loop spans 13 amino acids. CDR3 in amino acids: CASSESYSDGYTF. CDR3 sequence (DNA): TGTGCCAGCAGTGAAAGCTATAGTGATGGCTACACCTTC.

The genes are TRBV18 and TRBJ1-2, with 10 bases matching TRBD1. J was trimmed by 9 bases and V by 3 bases; bases with no gene match: 13. The CDR3 spans 16 residues. Per germline, CDR1 KGHSH and CDR2 LQKENI. In nucleotides, the CDR3 is TGTGCCAGCTCACCTAATACAGGGGACAGGGGCATTCGCTACACCTTC. It codes for CASSPNTGDRGIRYTF.

This chain connects TRBV25-1 to TRBJ2-7; D is tentatively TRBD1 or TRBD2 (5 bases each). V lost 4 bases, J lost 1 base, and 11 bases lay in between. CDR3 length: 14 amino acids. Per the germline V gene, CDR1 is MGHDK and CDR2 is SYGVNS. In DNA, the CDR3 is TGTGCCAGCAGTGGAAAGGGACGATCCTACGAGCAGTACTTC. It translates to CASSGKGRSYEQYF.

The chain joins TRBV4-1 to TRBJ1-1; 7 bases are shared with TRBD1. The CDR3 totals 14 residues. The junction had 6 bases not matched to a gene; V was cut back by 4 bases and J by 4 bases. Germline V lookup: CDR1 MGHRA, CDR2 YSYEKL. As DNA, the CDR3 is TGCGCCAGCAGCCGACGGGACAGTAGCACTGAAGCTTTCTTT. It encodes CASSRRDSSTEAFF.

This clone was seen once. J is TRBJ2-7 and V is TRBV7-8; 9 bases match TRBD2. This CDR3 comprises 14 residues. Looked up from germline, CDR1 is SGHVS and CDR2 is FQNEAQ. With 5 bases clipped from V and 5 bases from J, the junction kept 7 bases outside the gene matches. The CDR3 loop is CASSPGGRAHEQYF. CDR3 coding DNA: TGTGCCAGCAGCCCAGGCGGGAGGGCCCACGAGCAGTACTTC. The whole variable domain, filled in from reference TRBV7-8 and TRBJ2-7, reads GAGVSQSPRYKVAKRGQDVALRCDPISGHVSLFWYQQALGQGPEFLTYFQNEAQLDKSGLPSDRFFAERPEGSVSTLKIQRTQQEDSAVYLCASSPGGRAHEQYFGPGTRLTVT.

The chain uses TRBV28 and TRBJ2-1; D perhaps matches TRBD2 (5 bases). The germline V gene encodes CDR1 MDHEN and CDR2 SYDVKM. The CDR3 is 15 amino acids. The V gene lost 5 bases and the J gene lost 0 bases, with 11 bases spanning the gap. CDR3 residues: CASSKLEYSYNEQFF. The CDR3, as DNA: TGTGCCAGCAGTAAACTAGAATACTCCTACAATGAGCAGTTCTTC.

J is TRBJ1-1 and V is TRBV18; TRBD1 is a possible D gene (5 bases). The CDR3 totals 13 residues. Germline V CDR1 and CDR2: KGHSH, LQKENI. V lost 4 bases and J lost 6, with 12 bases in between. The CDR3 DNA reads TGTGCCAGCTCACGGGACTTTCACGCTGAAGCTTTCTTT. Translated: CASSRDFHAEAFF.

The chain is built from TRBV19 and TRBJ1-4, with D tentatively TRBD1 (5 bases). Germline-derived CDR1 and CDR2 are LNHDA and SQIVND (reference sequence). This CDR3 is 13 amino acids long. With 3 bases removed from V and 5 bases from J, the gap between germline ends came to 7 bases. CDR3 bases: TGTGCCAGTAGTATTGGGGCGAATGAAAAACTGTTTTTT. This sequence encodes CASSIGANEKLFF.

This chain joins TRBV7-9 and TRBJ2-7; D gene uncertain. The CDR3 is 14 amino acids. V was shortened by 1 base and J by 3 bases, with 10 bases between the two germline ends. Germline V gives CDR1 SEHNR, CDR2 FQNEAQ (reference sequence). The chain's CDR3 is CASSLGIRGYEQYF. The CDR3 region has the DNA TGTGCCAGCAGCTTAGGGATTCGTGGCTACGAGCAGTACTTC.